This T cell receptor (beta chain) came from a study of blood T cell repertoires in COVID-19. Study context: PBMCs, B-cell-depleted T cells, or T cells were the source of the cDNA or gDNA that made up the material.

Measured with immunoSEQ multiplex PCR; TCRdb has only the in-frame clones, and not every one. The sample consists of approximately 65,000 clones, 80% to 90% of them appearing once. The ends were cut back, 5 bases at V and 16 bases at J, with 21 bases in the middle. Per germline, CDR1 SGHNT and CDR2 YENEEA. The CDR3 is 14 residues long. What was sequenced was peripheral blood. The sequence came from a man aged 40-49 years with acute or convalescent COVID-19. The chain recombines TRBV11-3 with TRBJ1-6; D is undetermined. Here the CDR3 DNA reads TGTGCCAGCAGCCTCTACACGGACTCCATTGAACTCCACTTT. Translated: CASSLYTDSIELHF.